The rows below give T cell receptor beta chains drawn from one sample of a study of shared clonotypes between healthy human individuals. Sequencing was performed with immunoSEQ multiplex PCR; in TCRdb, only in-frame clones are kept and a portion is missing. There are 2 million to 2.5 million clones in the sample; about 90% occur only once, and 0.37% lies in the top ten. Sequenced sample: naive CD4+ T cells from PBMCs. The source of these receptors is a young man in good health. Some clones in this sample may be carry-over from other donors' samples. The CDR3 runs from the conserved cysteine through the conserved F or W. The D gene is left open where the match is weak. Clone size, where shown, is once, few, many, or a class for clones that have expanded.

d_call	clone_size	v_call	j_call	cdr3_nt	cdr3_aa
TRBD1	NA	TRBV28	TRBJ2-1	TGTGCCAGCCGGGACAGGGTTTTCTACAATGAGCAGTTCTTC	CASRDRVFYNEQFF
TRBD2	NA	TRBV4-1	TRBJ2-3	TGCGCCAGCAGCCACCCGGGCGGGAGAGATACGCAGTATTTT	CASSHPGGRDTQYF
TRBD2	NA	TRBV27	TRBJ2-1	TGTGCCAGCAGAACTAGCGACTACTACAATGAGCAGTTCTTC	CASRTSDYYNEQFF
NA	NA	TRBV5-4	TRBJ2-7	TGTGCCAGCTCCCCTCTAGGAGACGAGCAGTACTTC	CASSPLGDEQYF
TRBD1	NA	TRBV14	TRBJ2-5	TGTGCCAGCAGCCCGCGGACAGGGGGACGTTTTGGGACCCAGTACTTC	CASSPRTGGRFGTQYF
TRBD2	NA	TRBV4-1	TRBJ2-7	TGCGCCAGCAGCCAAGATGTCCCTAGCGGGAGATTTAGGCAGTACTTC	CASSQDVPSGRFRQYF
NA	NA	TRBV5-1	TRBJ2-5	TGCGCCAGCAGTCCGACAGGTTCTCAAGAGACCCAGTACTTC	CASSPTGSQETQYF
NA	NA	TRBV6-5	TRBJ1-5	TGTGCCAGCAGGAGGTCCCGGGATGATCAGCCCCAGCATTTT	CASRRSRDDQPQHF
TRBD1	NA	TRBV2	TRBJ2-1	TGTGCCAGCAGGGCCGGGACAGGGGGAATTTTTGAGCAGTTCTTC	CASRAGTGGIFEQFF
TRBD1	NA	TRBV28	TRBJ2-4	TGTGCCAGCAGCCTAAGAGGGACAGTTCTAGCCAAAAACATTCAGTACTTC	CASSLRGTVLAKNIQYF
NA	NA	TRBV7-2	TRBJ2-5	TGTGCCAGCAGCTTAGGCCCAGAGACCCAGTACTTC	CASSLGPETQYF
NA	NA	TRBV6-6	TRBJ2-5	TGTGCCAGTGTCCGTCGGGCCTCTGGAGAGACCCAGTACTTC	CASVRRASGETQYF
NA	NA	TRBV5-1	TRBJ2-1	TGCGCCAGCAGCCCGACTAGGAATGAGCAGTTCTTC	CASSPTRNEQFF
NA	once	TRBV7-3	TRBJ1-2	TGTGCCAGCAGCTTAACGTTCGAAGGGGTCGGCTACACCTTC	CASSLTFEGVGYTF
NA	NA	TRBV28	TRBJ2-3	TGTGCCGGTGGGGGGCGAAACACAGATACGCAGTATTTT	CAGGGRNTDTQYF
NA	NA	TRBV7-6	TRBJ2-7	TGTGCCAGCACCGGAGTAGGGGGTAGTGGGTACGAGCAGTACTTC	CASTGVGGSGYEQYF
NA	NA	TRBV27	TRBJ2-1	TGTGCCAGCAGGCCCGACGTGGGCCCGTCCCAGTTCTTC	CASRPDVGPSQFF